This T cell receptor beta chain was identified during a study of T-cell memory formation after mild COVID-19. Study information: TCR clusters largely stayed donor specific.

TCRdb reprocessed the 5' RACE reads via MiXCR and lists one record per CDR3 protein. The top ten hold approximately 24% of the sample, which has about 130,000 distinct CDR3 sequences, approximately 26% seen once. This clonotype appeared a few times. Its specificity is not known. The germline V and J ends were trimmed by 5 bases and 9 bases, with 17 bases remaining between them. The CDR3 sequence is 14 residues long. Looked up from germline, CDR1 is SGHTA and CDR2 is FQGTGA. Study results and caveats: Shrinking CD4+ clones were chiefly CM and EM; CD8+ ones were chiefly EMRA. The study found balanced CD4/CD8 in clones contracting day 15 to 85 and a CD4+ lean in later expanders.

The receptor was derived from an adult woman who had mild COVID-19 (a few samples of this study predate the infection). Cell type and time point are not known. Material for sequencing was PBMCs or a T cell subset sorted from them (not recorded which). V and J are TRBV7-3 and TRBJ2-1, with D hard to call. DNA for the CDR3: TGTGCCAGCAGCCCCATGGGCCAGTTGGGTGAGCAGTTCTTC. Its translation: CASSPMGQLGEQFF.